A single sample gave rise to the 16 T cell receptor beta chains below, sequenced in a study of early T cells in non-severe SARS-CoV-2 infection. TCRdb re-analysed the 5' RACE reads in MiXCR, keeping a single row per CDR3 protein. The sample records 25,000 to 35,000 distinct CDR3 sequences, under 6% being singletons. The sequencing input was whole blood. These receptors were taken from an adult who was a healthcare worker with PCR-confirmed SARS-CoV-2 infection or an uninfected control (not recorded which).

In its sample, this clonotype was seen many times. The genes are TRBV4-2 and TRBJ1-5; D is unresolved. Germline V lookup: CDR1 LGHNA, CDR2 YNFKEQ. V lost 3 bases and J lost 7, with 16 bases in between. The CDR3 covers 15 residues. The CDR3 DNA reads TGTGCCAGCAGCCATCAGCGGGGATCCGGCCAGCCCCAGCATTTT. It is translated as CASSHQRGSGQPQHF.

This clonotype was seen ten or more times. The V and J genes are TRBV6-8 and TRBJ2-4, with D possibly being TRBD2 (6 bases). Looked up from germline, CDR1 is MNHGY and CDR2 is SAAAGT. The CDR3 loop spans 16 amino acids. The germline V and J ends were trimmed by 6 bases and 8 bases, with 23 bases remaining between them. The CDR3 loop reads CASSPFPGAVEDIQYF. In nucleotides, the CDR3 is TGTGCCAGCAGCCCATTCCCGGGAGCAGTCGAGGACATTCAGTACTTC.

This clonotype was seen many times. This chain joins TRBV6-2 or TRBV6-3 and TRBJ1-5; D remains ambiguous. The CDR3 length is 14 residues. V was pared by 0 bases and J by 4 bases, with 7 bases between. Germline V gives CDR1 MNHEY, CDR2 SVGEGT. In DNA form, the CDR3 reads TGTGCCAGCAGTTACTCGCACAATAATCAGCCCCAGCATTTT. This translates into CASSYSHNNQPQHF.

Here the CDR3 DNA reads TGTGCCAGCAGCCCACCCTGGGGCCTCATGCTTAACACCGGGGAGCTGTTTTTT. It is translated as CASSPPWGLMLNTGELFF. The chain has TRBV11-3 and TRBJ2-2; TRBD1 might be the D (5 bases). Between the trimmed V and J ends, which lost 5 bases and 2 bases, there was a span of 21 bases. The CDR3 has 18 amino acids. CDR1 is SGHNT, CDR2 YENEEA, per germline. Using reference TRBV11-3 and TRBJ2-2 for the parts outside the CDR3, the full variable domain is EAGVVQSPRYKIIEKKQPVAFWCNPISGHNTLYWYLQNLGQGPELLIRYENEEAVDDSQLPKDRFSAERLKGVDSTLKIQPAELGDSAVYLCASSPPWGLMLNTGELFFGEGSRLTVL.

This clonotype was detected ten times or more. The chain carries TRBV4-3 and TRBJ1-1; D gene ambiguous. Trimming cost V 0 bases and J 3 bases, with 11 bases left between them. The CDR3 consists of 15 residues. Per germline, CDR1 LGHNA and CDR2 YSLEER. DNA of the CDR3: TGCGCCAGCAGCCAAGATGTTGAGGGTGACACTGAAGCTTTCTTT. Protein: CASSQDVEGDTEAFF.

In this sample, this clonotype is medium-sized (0.01 to 0.1%). The rearrangement uses TRBV6-2 or TRBV6-3 and TRBJ1-5; D unresolved. This CDR3 is built from 16 residues. Germline V gene data show CDR1 as MNHEY and CDR2 as SVGEGT. The V end was cut by 2 bases, the J end by 7 bases, with 18 bases between. The CDR3 here is CASSYPEDQASQPQHF. The DNA of the CDR3 is TGTGCCAGCAGTTACCCCGAAGACCAAGCCAGCCAGCCCCAGCATTTT.

This clonotype was observed many times. The chain employs TRBV29-1 and TRBJ1-2, with D possibly being TRBD1 (6 bases). The V gene lost 4 bases and the J gene lost 8 bases, with 14 bases spanning the gap. Per the germline V gene, CDR1 is SQVTM and CDR2 is ANQGSEA. The CDR3 is made up of 12 amino acids. The CDR3 DNA follows: TGCAGCGTTGTAGGACAGAGTCGCGGCTACACCTTC. Amino acids: CSVVGQSRGYTF.

This clonotype came up many times. The CDR3 sequence: CSARPLLGGPGGTDTQYF. CDR3 bases: TGCAGTGCTAGACCTCTGTTAGGAGGGCCGGGGGGCACAGATACGCAGTATTTT. The V gene is TRBV20-1, the J gene TRBJ2-3; a possible D gene is TRBD2 (6 bases). The CDR3 runs to 18 residues. V was trimmed by 2 bases and J by 1 base, leaving 22 bases between them. The germline V gene has CDR1 DFQATT and CDR2 SNEGSKA (reference sequence).

This clonotype was observed a few times. The chain links TRBV19 to TRBJ2-3, with 7 bases identical to TRBD2. The CDR3 totals 14 residues. In germline, CDR1 is LNHDA, CDR2 SQIVND (reference sequence). V lost 8 bases to trimming and J lost 2 bases; unmatched junction nucleotides: 7. The CDR3 protein is CASASSGYTDTQYF. The CDR3 bases are TGTGCCAGTGCGTCTAGCGGTTACACAGATACGCAGTATTTT.

This clonotype was found many times. The chain is built from TRBV19 and TRBJ2-2; 7 positions match TRBD2. Per germline, CDR1 LNHDA and CDR2 SQIVND (reference sequence). This CDR3 comprises 15 residues. The V and J ends lost 10 bases and 1 base, in that order; junction bases with no gene match: 9. The chain's CDR3 is CATKVASGNTGELFF. DNA of the CDR3: TGTGCCACCAAAGTGGCTAGCGGGAACACCGGGGAGCTGTTTTTT.

This clonotype was counted ten times or more. This sequence joins TRBV24-1 and TRBJ1-1; no reliable D call. This CDR3 is built from 12 residues. Trimming shortened V by 7 bases and J by 1 base, and 6 bases separated the two germline ends. Germline V gene data show CDR1 as KGHDR and CDR2 as SFDVKD. The CDR3 here is CATSRQNTEAFF. For the CDR3, the DNA is TGTGCCACCAGCAGACAGAACACTGAAGCTTTCTTT.

This clonotype was recorded many times. The CDR3 DNA is TGTGCCAGCAGCTTCATAGGGGAGACCCAGTACTTC. Amino acids: CASSFIGETQYF. The chain couples TRBV7-3 to TRBJ2-5; D not certain. CDR1 and CDR2 (germline): SGHTA, FQGTGA. V gave up 3 bases and J gave up 5 bases, with 7 bases separating them. This CDR3 comprises 12 residues. The whole variable domain, filled in from reference TRBV7-3 and TRBJ2-5, reads GAGVSQTPSNKVTEKGKYVELRCDPISGHTALYWYRQSLGQGPEFLIYFQGTGAADDSGLPNDRFFAVRPEGSVSTLKIQRTERGDSAVYLCASSFIGETQYFGPGTRLLVL.

This clonotype has ten or more counts. This chain uses TRBV7-8 with TRBJ2-2, with 13 bases that match TRBD2. The V gene's germline CDR1 is SGHVS and CDR2 FQNEAQ. The CDR3 sequence is 16 residues long. Trimming cost V 5 bases and J 7 bases; bases outside gene matches: 7. The CDR3 spells CASSPGLAGANGELFF. The DNA for the CDR3 is TGTGCCAGCAGCCCAGGACTAGCGGGAGCGAACGGGGAGCTGTTTTTT. The full variable domain, completed using reference TRBV7-8 and TRBJ2-2, is GAGVSQSPRYKVAKRGQDVALRCDPISGHVSLFWYQQALGQGPEFLTYFQNEAQLDKSGLPSDRFFAERPEGSVSTLKIQRTQQEDSAVYLCASSPGLAGANGELFFGEGSRLTVL.

This clonotype has ten or more counts. The chain recombines TRBV10-3 with TRBJ2-7; D not resolved. The CDR3 spans 12 residues. V shed 5 bases and J shed 7 bases, with 12 bases lying between them. Germline V gene sequence: CDR1 ENHRY, CDR2 SYGVKD. CDR3 sequence reads: CAISRPLGEQYF. CDR3 DNA sequence: TGTGCCATCAGTAGGCCCCTGGGGGAGCAGTACTTC.

This clonotype was counted at least ten times. V usage is TRBV28 and J usage is TRBJ2-3, with TRBD1 identical over 11 bases. Looked up from germline, CDR1 is MDHEN and CDR2 is SYDVKM. Trimming cost V 5 bases and J 4 bases; bases outside gene matches: 5. This CDR3 contains 15 residues. The CDR3 sequence is CASSEPGQGADTQYF. The CDR3 nucleotides read TGTGCCAGCAGTGAACCGGGACAGGGGGCAGATACGCAGTATTTT.

This clonotype is termed medium-sized. This sequence joins TRBV10-3 and TRBJ2-1; no reliable D call. CDR1 is ENHRY and CDR2 is SYGVKD in the germline V gene. The CDR3 covers 13 residues. V gave up 5 bases and J gave up 6 bases, with 11 bases separating them. CDR3 region: CAISRTVGNEQFF. As DNA, the CDR3 is TGTGCCATCAGTCGGACGGTCGGCAATGAGCAGTTCTTC.